This T cell receptor beta chain was captured in a study of sequential checkpoint blockade in melanoma (dated by TCRdb to about 2019). The study in broad terms: In a 1:1 randomization, patients received either first-line nivolumab then ipilimumab (arm A) or ipilimumab then nivolumab (arm B). Maintenance nivolumab was given following each of the two trial sequences.

To note about this clone: Its antigen is currently not known. Within one base of it there is no much larger clone, and no base qualities were kept.

TCRbeta CDR3 regions were immunosequenced from genomic DNA with the immunoSEQ Assay. Before high-throughput sequencing, genomic DNA was amplified using bias-controlled multiplex PCR. Under the source paper's analysis protocol: To quantify the absolute abundance of each unique TCRbeta CDR3 region, the sequences were collapsed and filtered. Clonality, defined as 1 minus Pielou's evenness, was calculated using only productive rearrangements. A previously published method was used to identify clones whose frequencies were significantly greater in on-treatment samples than in baseline samples. TCRdb carries this immuneACCESS record with in-frame sequences only. Its versions omit some clonotypes, under half of them owing to an unresolved V gene in the studies checked, with the rest unexplained. V, J and clone size are those of that table, while D and trimming were read from the DNA. This sample is represented by 35,000 to 45,000 clones; 80% to 90% of them were singletons. About 5.5% of the sample is taken by the ten largest.

The investigation overall reported the following: The model for predicting response that combines TCR metrics with mutation burden needs to be validated in larger, independent patient cohorts.

Taken with the paper, the label for treatment or condition translates to: randomized to nivolumab then ipilimumab (arm A) or the reverse (arm B). No trial patient had received prior DNA-damaging chemotherapy. A FACS Aria II flow cytometer was used to sort live CD3+CD8+ cells that were negative for CD19 and CD56 from thawed PBMCs. The samples were obtained from melanoma patients enrolled in CheckMate 064, an open-label, randomized phase II trial testing sequential checkpoint blockade. Peripheral blood mononuclear cells were collected by leukapheresis, purified with Ficoll-Paque, and frozen in human serum with around 9.8% DMSO. Immediately after sorting, the purity of the sorted blood CD3+CD8+ cells was confirmed to be >98%, and DNA was then extracted. The TCR comes from a human donor with melanoma. Sequenced material: CD8+ T cells sorted from blood (inferred from file names), taken from a patient given nivolumab and ipilimumab in sequence.

The sequenced DNA is TGTGCCAGCAGTTTTCAGAACACCGGGGAGCTGTTTTTT. Translation gives CASSFQNTGELFF. This sequence uses TRBV27 and TRBJ2-2, with no confidently assigned D gene. Its CDR3 holds 13 amino acids, cysteine through phenylalanine. Only the CDR3 DNA is retained, 39 bases long and in frame from the first base. A distance of 3 bases separates the germline ends of V and J, which lose 3 bases and 1 base respectively. The germline V gene (reference sequence) specifies MNHEY as CDR1 and SMNVEV as CDR2.